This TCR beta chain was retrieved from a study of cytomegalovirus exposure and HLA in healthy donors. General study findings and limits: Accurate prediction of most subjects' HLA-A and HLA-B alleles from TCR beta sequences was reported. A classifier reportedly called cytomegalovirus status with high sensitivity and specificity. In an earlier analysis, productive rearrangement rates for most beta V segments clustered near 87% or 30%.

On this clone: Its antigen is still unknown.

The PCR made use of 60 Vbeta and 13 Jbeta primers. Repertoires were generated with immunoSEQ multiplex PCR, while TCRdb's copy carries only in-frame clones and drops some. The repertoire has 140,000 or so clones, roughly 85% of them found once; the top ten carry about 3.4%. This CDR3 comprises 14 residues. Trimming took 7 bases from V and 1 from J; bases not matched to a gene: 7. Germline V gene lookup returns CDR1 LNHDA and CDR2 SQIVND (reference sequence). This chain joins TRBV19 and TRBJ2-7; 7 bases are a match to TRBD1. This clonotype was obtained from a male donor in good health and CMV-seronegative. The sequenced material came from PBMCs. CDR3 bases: TGTGCCAGTAAGGAAACAGGGGATTCCTACGAGCAGTACTTC. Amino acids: CASKETGDSYEQYF.